These 28 T cell receptor beta chains were sequenced from one sample in a study of technical replicates of blood from several donors. Profiled with immunoSEQ multiplex PCR; TCRdb holds only in-frame clones, not every one. The sample consists of 50,000 to 80,000 clones, 70% to 90% of them appearing once. Sequencing was done on a sample of PBMCs. The receptors were gathered from a human donor in good health. Some clones in this sample may be carry-over from other donors' samples.

This chain connects TRBV7-2 to TRBJ2-3; 9 nucleotides match TRBD2. Per germline, CDR1 SGHTA and CDR2 FQGNSA. Trimming at V came to 4 bases and at J to 0 bases, leaving 5 bases not matched to a gene. The CDR3 has 16 residues. CDR3 amino acids: CASSSRLAASTDTQYF. CDR3 in DNA: TGTGCCAGCAGCTCTAGACTAGCGGCTAGCACAGATACGCAGTATTTT.

J is TRBJ2-7 and V is TRBV7-2; 11 bases agree with TRBD2. The CDR3 loop spans 16 amino acids. The ends lost 3 bases at V and 1 base at J; junction bases unmatched: 5. CDR1 and CDR2 (germline): SGHTA, FQGNSA. CDR3 in amino acids: CASSFTRLAGSYEQYF. Written as DNA, the CDR3 is TGTGCCAGCAGCTTCACCCGACTAGCGGGGTCCTACGAGCAGTACTTC.

This chain connects TRBV19 to TRBJ2-2; 10 nucleotides line up with TRBD2. The CDR3 has 15 amino acids. V lost 10 bases, J lost 1 base, and 6 bases stayed unmatched. The germline gives CDR1 LNHDA, CDR2 SQIVND (reference sequence). The CDR3 DNA reads TGTGCCACGAAAACTAGCGGGGTGAACACCGGGGAGCTGTTTTTT. It codes for CATKTSGVNTGELFF. Using reference TRBV19 and TRBJ2-2 for the parts outside the CDR3, the full variable domain is DGGITQSPKYLFRKEGQNVTLSCEQNLNHDAMYWYRQDPGQGLRLIYYSQIVNDFQKGDIAEGYSVSREKKESFPLTVTSAQKNPTAFYLCATKTSGVNTGELFFGEGSRLTVL.

This chain uses TRBV4-1 with TRBJ2-7; 9 positions match TRBD1. With V trimmed by 1 base and J by 5 bases, 9 bases remained unmatched. The CDR3 is made up of 16 amino acids. From germline, CDR1 is MGHRA and CDR2 YSYEKL. CDR3 amino acids: CASSQVGTGGGNEQYF. DNA for the CDR3: TGCGCCAGCAGCCAAGTAGGAACAGGGGGCGGAAACGAGCAGTACTTC.

The chain is built from TRBV18 and TRBJ1-2; maybe TRBD1 (5 bases). The CDR3 length is 13 residues. Trimming took 0 bases from V and 7 from J, leaving 9 bases between them. Germline assignment: CDR1 KGHSH and CDR2 LQKENI. The CDR3 sequence: CASSPPQGSGYTF. CDR3 in DNA: TGTGCCAGCTCACCACCGCAGGGCAGTGGCTACACCTTC. Supplemented by reference TRBV18 and TRBJ1-2, the full variable domain reads NAGVMQNPRHLVRRRGQEARLRCSPMKGHSHVYWYRQLPEEGLKFMVYLQKENIIDESGMPKERFSAEFPKEGPSILRIQQVVRGDSAAYFCASSPPQGSGYTFGSGTRLTVV.

CDR3 DNA: TGTGCCACCAGCGTCGAACGGAGAGGGGAGCAGTACTTC. This sequence encodes CATSVERRGEQYF. The V gene is TRBV15, the J gene TRBJ2-7, with D maybe TRBD2 (5 bases). The CDR3 totals 13 residues. V shed 5 bases and J shed 7 bases, with 15 bases lying between them. Germline-derived CDR1 and CDR2 are LNHNV and YYDKDF (reference sequence).

The chain uses TRBV9 and TRBJ2-5; D perhaps matches TRBD1 (6 bases). V was pared by 0 bases and J by 5 bases, with 8 bases between. Germline V gives CDR1 SGDLS, CDR2 YYNGEE. This CDR3 is built from 13 residues. In DNA, the CDR3 is TGTGCCAGCAGCGTAGACAGGGCGGAGACCCAGTACTTC. Translating it yields CASSVDRAETQYF.

V usage is TRBV19 and J usage is TRBJ1-2; a weak D match, TRBD1 (5 bases). This CDR3 has 16 amino acids. Per germline, CDR1 LNHDA and CDR2 SQIVND (reference sequence). Between the trimmed V and J ends, which lost 5 bases and 4 bases, there was a span of 20 bases. The CDR3 spells CASSVSGQGGPYGYTF. CDR3 nucleotide sequence: TGTGCCAGTAGTGTATCGGGCCAGGGCGGCCCCTATGGCTACACCTTC.

The CDR3 sequence is CASSPNPSGTGELFF. CDR3 nucleotides: TGCGCCAGCAGCCCCAACCCCAGCGGGACCGGGGAGCTGTTTTTT. V is TRBV4-1 and J is TRBJ2-2; maybe TRBD2 (6 bases). Germline CDR1 MGHRA, CDR2 YSYEKL. The ends were cut back, 4 bases at V and 5 bases at J, with 14 bases in the middle. This CDR3 region has 15 residues.

This clone was seen once. The chain links TRBV29-1 to TRBJ2-1, with D possibly matching TRBD1 (6 bases). From germline, CDR1 is SQVTM and CDR2 ANQGSEA. The CDR3 contains 12 residues. The V gene lost 7 bases and the J gene lost 6 bases, with 13 bases spanning the gap. The CDR3 protein is CSAGQPGNEQFF. As DNA, the CDR3 is TGCAGCGCCGGACAGCCGGGCAATGAGCAGTTCTTC.

The chain combines TRBV5-1 with TRBJ1-4; D ambiguous. The CDR3 runs to 16 residues. Germline V CDR1 and CDR2: SGHRS, YFSETQ. With 0 bases removed from V and 2 bases from J, the gap between germline ends came to 11 bases. The CDR3 loop reads CASSLAQPGTNEKLFF. The DNA for the CDR3 is TGCGCCAGCAGCTTGGCTCAGCCGGGGACTAATGAAAAACTGTTTTTT.

The gene calls are TRBV7-3 and TRBJ2-5; 9 bases fit TRBD2. Trimming took 3 bases from V and 4 from J; bases not matched to a gene: 6. This CDR3 is built from 15 residues. Germline CDR1 SGHTA, CDR2 FQGTGA. The CDR3 DNA is TGTGCCAGCAGCTTCTCCAGCGGGAGGTCAGAGACCCAGTACTTC. This translates into CASSFSSGRSETQYF.

The rearrangement links TRBV5-6 to TRBJ1-4; TRBD1 is a possible D gene (6 bases). The V end was cut by 1 base, the J end by 6 bases, with 10 bases between. Germline V gene lookup returns CDR1 SGHDT and CDR2 YYEEEE. The length of the CDR3 is 14 residues. CDR3 sequence reads: CASSLLGADEKLFF. CDR3 sequence (DNA): TGTGCCAGCAGCTTGCTGGGGGCGGATGAAAAACTGTTTTTT.

V usage is TRBV5-4 and J usage is TRBJ1-4; tentatively, D is TRBD1 (6 bases). The V and J ends lost 1 base and 8 bases respectively, with 12 bases between them. Germline V CDR1 and CDR2: SGHNT, YYREEE (reference sequence). This CDR3 contains 14 residues. The CDR3 protein is CASSLPGVNEKLFF. Written as DNA, the CDR3 is TGTGCCAGCAGCTTGCCAGGGGTAAACGAAAAACTGTTTTTT.

The J gene is TRBJ1-2, the V gene TRBV15; D unclear. Deletions cut 5 bases from V and 7 bases from J, with 17 bases between. Germline-derived CDR1 and CDR2 are LNHNV and YYDKDF (reference sequence). The CDR3 loop spans 14 amino acids. The CDR3 nucleotides are TGTGCCACCAGCTCTGGGCGGAACCGGGGTGGCTACACCTTC. Its protein product is CATSSGRNRGGYTF.

The chain couples TRBV18 to TRBJ1-4, with D hard to call. The CDR3 runs to 13 residues. V shed 3 bases and J shed 4 bases, with 6 bases lying between them. Germline V CDR1 and CDR2: KGHSH, LQKENI. CDR3 nucleotide sequence: TGTGCCAGCTCACCCAGTCTTAATGAAAAACTGTTTTTT. Its translation: CASSPSLNEKLFF.

In its sample, this clone was seen a few times. The V gene is TRBV30, the J gene TRBJ2-3; 10 bases are a match to TRBD2. Trimming cost V 5 bases and J 4 bases; bases outside gene matches: 15. This CDR3 is built from 17 residues. Germline CDR1 and CDR2: GTSNPN and SVGIG (reference sequence). The CDR3 DNA is TGTGCCTGGGGACTAGCGGACTACGAAACCTCCCCAGATACGCAGTATTTT. Translating gives CAWGLADYETSPDTQYF.

This chain joins TRBV7-9 and TRBJ1-5; no clear D. The ends were cut back, 1 base at V and 1 base at J, with 14 bases in the middle. The germline V gene encodes CDR1 SEHNR and CDR2 FQNEAQ (reference sequence). The CDR3 extends over 17 amino acids. As DNA, the CDR3 is TGTGCCAGCAGCTTAGTATCAAATGCAGGAAGCAATCAGCCCCAGCATTTT. Translated, it gives CASSLVSNAGSNQPQHF.

The rearrangement joins TRBV18 to TRBJ1-2; D unresolved. V was shortened by 2 bases and J by 2 bases, with 6 bases between the two germline ends. CDR1 and CDR2 (germline): KGHSH, LQKENI. CDR3 length: 13 residues. In nucleotides, the CDR3 is TGTGCCAGCTCACCAGAGGAAAACTATGGCTACACCTTC. Protein sequence: CASSPEENYGYTF.

J is TRBJ1-1 and V is TRBV27; possible D gene TRBD1, 5 bases. Germline V CDR1 and CDR2: MNHEY, SMNVEV (reference sequence). Trimming shortened V by 5 bases and J by 3 bases, and 19 bases separated the two germline ends. CDR3 length: 16 amino acids. This CDR3 reads CASSPTRPSGHTEAFF. CDR3 bases: TGTGCCAGCAGTCCGACCCGTCCTTCAGGGCACACTGAAGCTTTCTTT.

The chain joins TRBV6-1 to TRBJ1-1, with a weak D call TRBD1 (5 bases). Germline-derived CDR1 and CDR2 are MNHNS and SASEGT. The CDR3 runs to 14 residues. The ends were cut back, 6 bases at V and 1 base at J, with 12 bases in the middle. The CDR3 nucleotides are TGTGCCAGCAGCGACCTTGGACAGAACACTGAAGCTTTCTTT. This encodes CASSDLGQNTEAFF.

The chain joins TRBV18 to TRBJ2-3; tentatively, D is TRBD2 (6 bases). In germline, CDR1 is KGHSH, CDR2 LQKENI. The CDR3 has 15 residues. Trimming removed 2 bases from V and 3 bases from J, with 12 bases in between. CDR3 protein: CASSPTRGTTDTQYF. CDR3 sequence (DNA): TGTGCCAGCTCACCAACGCGGGGCACTACAGATACGCAGTATTTT.

The gene calls are TRBV6-5 and TRBJ1-1, with 8 nucleotides matching TRBD1. Looked up from germline, CDR1 is MNHEY and CDR2 is SVGAGI. The CDR3 has 15 amino acids. V lost 3 bases and J lost 4; bases outside the gene matches: 7. The CDR3 protein is CASSYSQGAPTEAFF. The CDR3 DNA reads as TGTGCCAGCAGTTATTCGCAGGGGGCGCCCACTGAAGCTTTCTTT.

V usage is TRBV30 and J usage is TRBJ2-2, with D possibly TRBD2 on 6 matching bases. Germline V gene data show CDR1 as GTSNPN and CDR2 as SVGIG (reference sequence). This CDR3 comprises 16 residues. Trimming took 0 bases from V and 6 from J, leaving 17 bases between them. The CDR3: CAWSVNGRGIPGELFF. The CDR3 DNA is TGTGCCTGGAGTGTAAACGGGAGAGGTATTCCCGGGGAGCTGTTTTTT.

The chain employs TRBV30 and TRBJ1-5; tentative D call: TRBD1 (5 bases). V lost 4 bases and J lost 2, with 24 bases in between. The CDR3 totals 18 residues. From germline, CDR1 is GTSNPN and CDR2 SVGIG (reference sequence). The CDR3 DNA is TGTGCCTGGATTGGTCCCGGGCCGAAGGCCAGGGGCAATCAGCCCCAGCATTTT. This gives the protein CAWIGPGPKARGNQPQHF.

This clone was picked up a small number of times. V gene TRBV7-3 combines with J gene TRBJ2-2; 13 nucleotides match TRBD2. This CDR3 spans 17 amino acids. Germline V gene lookup returns CDR1 SGHTA and CDR2 FQGTGA. J gave up 0 bases and V 6 bases, and 4 bases lay outside the gene matches. The CDR3 sequence: CASSRTSGGPNTGELFF. The CDR3 DNA follows: TGTGCCAGCAGTCGGACTAGCGGGGGTCCGAACACCGGGGAGCTGTTTTTT.

The chain couples TRBV29-1 to TRBJ1-5; 8 bases line up with TRBD1. Trimming at V came to 3 bases and at J to 6 bases, leaving 4 bases not matched to a gene. This CDR3 has 13 amino acids. CDR1 and CDR2 from the germline V gene are SQVTM and ANQGSEA. In DNA form, the CDR3 reads TGCAGCGTTGACGACGGACAGGGTCAGCCCCAGCATTTT. Translation: CSVDDGQGQPQHF. The whole variable domain, remainder taken from reference TRBV29-1 and TRBJ1-5, is SAVISQKPSRDICQRGTSLTIQCQVDSQVTMMFWYRQQPGQSLTLIATANQGSEATYESGFVIDKFPISRPNLTFSTLTVSNMSPEDSSIYLCSVDDGQGQPQHFGDGTRLSIL.

This chain uses TRBV5-5 with TRBJ2-7, with 8 bases fitting TRBD2. CDR3 length: 15 residues. Germline assignment: CDR1 SGHKS and CDR2 YYEKEE (reference sequence). J lost 6 bases, V lost 1 base, and 9 bases had no gene match. CDR3: CASSLTTGLAGEQYF. CDR3 coding DNA: TGTGCCAGCAGCTTGACCACCGGGCTAGCGGGCGAGCAGTACTTC.